This TCR beta chain emerged from a study of blood T cells in healthy people across ages. Details on this clonotype: No antigen is known for it.

Notes on the study in general: The lack of PBMC sorting stopped any conclusive naive versus antigen-experienced comparison. Higher diversity and more naive CD4+ cells were features of long-lived donors, compared to aged donors. The percentage of naive T cells correlated strongly with TCR beta diversity.

This CDR3 has 15 residues. The germline V gene encodes CDR1 SGHTA and CDR2 FQGNSA. J lost 5 bases, V lost 7 bases, and 8 bases had no gene match. A second PCR of about 6 to 12 cycles used a sample-barcoded 5' primer and a J-beta primer mix. Sequencing of every sample gave 3 million or more CDR3-containing paired-end reads. TCRdb re-called the 5' RACE reads through MiXCR, storing one row per CDR3 protein. Seen here are about 680,000 distinct CDR3 sequences, over 45% observed once, and the top ten hold approximately 32%. The chain has TRBV7-2 and TRBJ1-6; 7 nucleotides match TRBD1. The sample was blood. The receptor was derived from a woman aged 60-75 years in good health. The CDR3 region is CASNSPGTDNSPLHF. The CDR3 DNA is TGTGCCAGCAACTCCCCGGGGACAGATAATTCACCCCTCCACTTT.